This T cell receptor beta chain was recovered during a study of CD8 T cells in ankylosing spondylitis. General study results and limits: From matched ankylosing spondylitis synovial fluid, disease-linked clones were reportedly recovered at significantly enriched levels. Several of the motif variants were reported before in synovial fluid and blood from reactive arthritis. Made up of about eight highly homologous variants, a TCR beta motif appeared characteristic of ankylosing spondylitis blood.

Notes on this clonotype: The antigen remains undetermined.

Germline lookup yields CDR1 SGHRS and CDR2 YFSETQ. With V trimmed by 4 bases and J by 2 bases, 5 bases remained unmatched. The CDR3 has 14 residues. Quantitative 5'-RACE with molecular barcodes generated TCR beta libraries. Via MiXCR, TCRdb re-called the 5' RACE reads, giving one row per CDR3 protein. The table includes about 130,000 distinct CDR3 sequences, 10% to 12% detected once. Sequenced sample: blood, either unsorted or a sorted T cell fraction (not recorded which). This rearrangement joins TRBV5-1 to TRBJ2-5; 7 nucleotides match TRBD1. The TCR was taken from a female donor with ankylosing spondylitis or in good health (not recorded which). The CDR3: CASSSNRGQETQYF. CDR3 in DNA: TGCGCCAGCAGCAGCAACAGGGGTCAAGAGACCCAGTACTTC.